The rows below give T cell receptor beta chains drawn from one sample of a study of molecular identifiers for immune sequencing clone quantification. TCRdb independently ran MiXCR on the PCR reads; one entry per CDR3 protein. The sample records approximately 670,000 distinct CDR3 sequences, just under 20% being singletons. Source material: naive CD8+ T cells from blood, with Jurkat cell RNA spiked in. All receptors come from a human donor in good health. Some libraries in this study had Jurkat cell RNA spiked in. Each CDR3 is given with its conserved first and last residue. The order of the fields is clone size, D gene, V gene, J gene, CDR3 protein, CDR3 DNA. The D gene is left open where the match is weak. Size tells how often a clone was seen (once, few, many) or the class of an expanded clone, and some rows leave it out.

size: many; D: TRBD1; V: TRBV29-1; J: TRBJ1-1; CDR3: CSAWTGSGTEAFF; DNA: TGCAGCGCTTGGACAGGTTCGGGCACTGAAGCTTTCTTT
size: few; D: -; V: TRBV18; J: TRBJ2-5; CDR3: CASSPPPKEETQYF; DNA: TGTGCCAGCTCACCACCCCCCAAGGAAGAGACCCAGTACTTC
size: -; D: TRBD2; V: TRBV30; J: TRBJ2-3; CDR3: CAWSRASGRNTQYF; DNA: TGTGCCTGGAGTAGGGCTAGCGGGCGCAATACGCAGTATTTT
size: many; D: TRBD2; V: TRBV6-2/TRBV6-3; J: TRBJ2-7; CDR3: CATSGSSSYEQYF; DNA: TGTGCCACTAGCGGGTCAAGCTCCTACGAGCAGTACTTC
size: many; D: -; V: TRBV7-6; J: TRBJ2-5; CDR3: CASSSGKIGGETQYF; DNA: TGTGCCAGCAGCTCAGGGAAGATAGGAGGAGAGACCCAGTACTTC
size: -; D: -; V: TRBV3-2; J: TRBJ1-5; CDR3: CASSPRDRPQTTKFNQPQHF; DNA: TGTGCCAGCAGCCCGAGGGACAGACCCCAGACAACTAAATTCAATCAGCCCCAGCATTTT
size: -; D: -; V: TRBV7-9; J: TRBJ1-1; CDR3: CASSYEGDTEAFF; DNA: TGTGCCAGCAGTTATGAGGGGGACACTGAAGCTTTCTTT
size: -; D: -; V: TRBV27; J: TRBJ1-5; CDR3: CASRVTGDQPQHF; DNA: TGTGCCAGCAGGGTGACAGGAGATCAGCCCCAGCATTTT
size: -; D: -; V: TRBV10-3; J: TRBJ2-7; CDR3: CAISDLLDYEQYF; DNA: TGTGCCATCAGTGACCTCCTAGACTACGAGCAGTACTTC
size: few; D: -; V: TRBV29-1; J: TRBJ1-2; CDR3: CSAISPTGLGGYTF; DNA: TGCAGCGCCATATCCCCCACAGGGTTAGGTGGCTACACCTTC
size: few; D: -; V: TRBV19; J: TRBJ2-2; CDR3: CASSYDVANTGELFF; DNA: TGTGCCAGTAGTTATGACGTGGCGAACACCGGGGAGCTGTTTTTT
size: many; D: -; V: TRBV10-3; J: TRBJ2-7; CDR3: CAIREGDVSSYEQYF; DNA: TGTGCCATCAGAGAAGGGGATGTTAGCTCCTACGAGCAGTACTTC
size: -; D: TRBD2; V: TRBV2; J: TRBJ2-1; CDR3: CASSERAGGYNEQFF; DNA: TGTGCCAGCAGTGAGCGAGCGGGAGGCTACAATGAGCAGTTCTTC
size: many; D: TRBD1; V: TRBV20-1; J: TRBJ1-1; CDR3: CSASGTDMMNTEAFF; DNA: TGCAGTGCTAGTGGGACAGACATGATGAACACTGAAGCTTTCTTT
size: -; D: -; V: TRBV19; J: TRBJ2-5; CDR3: CASSPGGRPGETQYF; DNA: TGTGCCAGTAGTCCCGGGGGCAGGCCGGGGGAGACCCAGTACTTC
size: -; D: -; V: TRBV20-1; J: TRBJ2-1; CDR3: CSARDYRQYNEQFF; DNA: TGCAGTGCTAGAGACTACAGGCAGTACAATGAGCAGTTCTTC
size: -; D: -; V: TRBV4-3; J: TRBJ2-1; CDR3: CASSQALQDYNEQFF; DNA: TGCGCCAGCAGCCAAGCTCTCCAGGACTACAATGAGCAGTTCTTC
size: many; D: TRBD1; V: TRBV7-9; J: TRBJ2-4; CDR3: CASSHHRGQEENIQYF; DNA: TGTGCCAGCAGCCATCATCGTGGACAGGAAGAAAACATTCAGTACTTC
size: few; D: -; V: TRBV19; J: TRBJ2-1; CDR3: CASSIGQGHYNEQFF; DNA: TGTGCCAGTAGTATAGGGCAGGGGCACTACAATGAGCAGTTCTTC
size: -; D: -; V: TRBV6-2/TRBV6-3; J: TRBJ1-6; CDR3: CASSYRPGRSPLHF; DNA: TGTGCCAGCAGTTACCGCCCGGGCCGGTCACCCCTCCACTTT
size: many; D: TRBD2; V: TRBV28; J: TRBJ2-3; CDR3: CASSLLTSGGSSTDTQYF; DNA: TGTGCCAGCAGTTTATTAACTAGCGGGGGTTCTAGCACAGATACGCAGTATTTT
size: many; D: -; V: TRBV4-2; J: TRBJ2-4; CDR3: CASSQTDREKNIQYF; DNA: TGTGCCAGCAGCCAAACGGACAGAGAAAAAAACATTCAGTACTTC
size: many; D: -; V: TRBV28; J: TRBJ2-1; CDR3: CASSFSGGINEQFF; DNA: TGTGCCAGCAGTTTTTCAGGGGGGATCAATGAGCAGTTCTTC
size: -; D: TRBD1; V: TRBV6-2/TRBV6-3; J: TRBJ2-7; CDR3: CASSDRGVSYEQYF; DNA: TGTGCCAGCAGCGACAGGGGGGTAAGCTACGAGCAGTACTTC
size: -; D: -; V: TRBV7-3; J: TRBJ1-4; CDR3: CASSAHGATNEKLFF; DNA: TGTGCCAGCAGCGCCCACGGTGCAACTAATGAAAAACTGTTTTTT
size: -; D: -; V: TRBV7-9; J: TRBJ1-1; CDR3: CARSLPKRQTREEAFF; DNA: TGTGCCCGCAGCCTACCAAAACGACAGACGCGCGAAGAAGCTTTCTTT
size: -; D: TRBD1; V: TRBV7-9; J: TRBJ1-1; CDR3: CASSSGDSKAFF; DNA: TGTGCCAGCAGCTCGGGGGACAGTAAAGCTTTCTTT
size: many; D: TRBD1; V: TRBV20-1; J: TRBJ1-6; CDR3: CSARDRTGGLFNSPLHF; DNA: TGCAGTGCTAGAGATCGGACAGGGGGCCTATTCAATTCACCCCTCCACTTT
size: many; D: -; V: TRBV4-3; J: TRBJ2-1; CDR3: CASSQLRAGYGGNEQFF; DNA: TGCGCCAGCAGCCAACTCCGCGCGGGGTATGGGGGCAATGAGCAGTTCTTC
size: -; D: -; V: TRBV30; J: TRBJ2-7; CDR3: CAWEDGSYEQYF; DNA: TGTGCCTGGGAGGACGGTTCCTACGAGCAGTACTTC
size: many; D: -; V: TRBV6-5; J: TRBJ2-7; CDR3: CASSYDEGYEQYF; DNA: TGTGCCAGCAGTTACGACGAGGGGTACGAGCAGTACTTC
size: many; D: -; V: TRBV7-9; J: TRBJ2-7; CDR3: CASSASLPSYEQYF; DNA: TGTGCCAGCAGCGCAAGTCTCCCTAGCTACGAGCAGTACTTC
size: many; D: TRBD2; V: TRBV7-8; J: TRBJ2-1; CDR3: CATALLAGNEQFF; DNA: TGTGCCACCGCATTGCTAGCGGGGAATGAGCAGTTCTTC
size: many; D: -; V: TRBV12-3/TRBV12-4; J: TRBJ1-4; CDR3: CASSFQRQHETTNEKLFF; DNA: TGTGCCAGCAGTTTTCAGAGGCAGCATGAAACAACTAATGAAAAACTGTTTTTT
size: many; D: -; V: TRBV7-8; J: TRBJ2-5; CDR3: CASSFYQETQYF; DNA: TGTGCCAGCAGCTTTTACCAAGAGACCCAGTACTTC
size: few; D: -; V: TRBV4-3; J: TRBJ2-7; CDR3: CASSQDLYQGSRGYEQYF; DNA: TGCGCCAGCAGCCAAGATCTATACCAGGGAAGTCGTGGCTACGAGCAGTACTTC
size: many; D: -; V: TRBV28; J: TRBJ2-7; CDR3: CASRPRPADEQYF; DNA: TGTGCCAGCAGACCCAGGCCAGCTGACGAGCAGTACTTC
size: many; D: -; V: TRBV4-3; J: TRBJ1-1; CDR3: CASSQEESRTEAFF; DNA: TGCGCCAGCAGCCAAGAAGAAAGCCGAACTGAAGCTTTCTTT
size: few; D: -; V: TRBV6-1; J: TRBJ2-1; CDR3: CASKGRYNEQFF; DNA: TGTGCCAGCAAGGGCAGATACAATGAGCAGTTCTTC
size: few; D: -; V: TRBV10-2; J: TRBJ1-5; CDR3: CASSESGGYQPQHF; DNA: TGCGCCAGCAGTGAGTCGGGGGGGTATCAGCCCCAGCATTTT